The T cell receptor (beta chain) described here comes from a study of shared clonotypes between healthy human individuals. General study points: In contrast to clonotypes shared by all four donors, non-shared clonotypes had lower generation probabilities.

Remarks on this clone: The antigen remains unidentified.

Sequencing used immunoSEQ multiplex PCR; TCRdb keeps in-frame clones, though not all of them. The repertoire holds roughly 1 million clones, roughly 74% seen once, with more than 0.5% in the top ten. The V end lost 5 bases, the J end lost 5 bases, and 12 bases lay between the germline ends. CDR3 size: 13 residues. CDR1 and CDR2 (germline): LNHDA, SQIVND (reference sequence). This sequence originates from a young man in good health. Some clones in this sample may be carry-over from other donors' samples. Input material: memory CD4+ T cells from PBMCs. The sample's subset: CD45RA-negative fraction. V usage is TRBV19 and J usage is TRBJ1-1; unclear D gene. In DNA, the CDR3 is TGTGCCAGTAGTCGACGGACTTGGACTGAAGCTTTCTTT. Protein sequence: CASSRRTWTEAFF.